This TCR beta chain came from a study of blood T cells in healthy people across ages. Study-wide results and caveats: Both higher diversity and more naive CD4+ cells marked long-lived donors when set against aged donors. Diversity of TCR beta per million T cells declined in a roughly linear way with age.

V lost 2 bases, J lost 0 bases, and 13 bases lay in between. Germline-derived CDR1 and CDR2 are MNHEY and SVGEGT. The CDR3 loop spans 16 amino acids. The authors ran a second PCR of about 7 to 11 cycles using a sample-barcoded 5' primer and a J-beta primer mix. TCRdb redid the calling of the 5' RACE reads with MiXCR, one entry per CDR3 protein. The repertoire includes more than 600,000 distinct CDR3 sequences, around 25% of them detected once, and under 9.5% sits in the top ten. This clonotype has more than one count but fewer than ten. Its antigen remains unknown. This sample also belongs to another study, concerning T cells of mothers and their children. As that report states: Each donor was one of three healthy Caucasian mothers or one of their six children. A second PCR was performed with the M1S primer. This primer added sample barcodes and 2-4 random nucleotides.

This chain uses TRBV6-2 or TRBV6-3 with TRBJ1-1, with D unclear. The material sequenced was blood. The TCR comes from a boy under 18 in good health. CDR3 amino acids: CASSYVGRALNTEAFF. The CDR3 coding sequence is TGTGCCAGCAGTTACGTAGGGAGAGCCTTGAACACTGAAGCTTTCTTT.